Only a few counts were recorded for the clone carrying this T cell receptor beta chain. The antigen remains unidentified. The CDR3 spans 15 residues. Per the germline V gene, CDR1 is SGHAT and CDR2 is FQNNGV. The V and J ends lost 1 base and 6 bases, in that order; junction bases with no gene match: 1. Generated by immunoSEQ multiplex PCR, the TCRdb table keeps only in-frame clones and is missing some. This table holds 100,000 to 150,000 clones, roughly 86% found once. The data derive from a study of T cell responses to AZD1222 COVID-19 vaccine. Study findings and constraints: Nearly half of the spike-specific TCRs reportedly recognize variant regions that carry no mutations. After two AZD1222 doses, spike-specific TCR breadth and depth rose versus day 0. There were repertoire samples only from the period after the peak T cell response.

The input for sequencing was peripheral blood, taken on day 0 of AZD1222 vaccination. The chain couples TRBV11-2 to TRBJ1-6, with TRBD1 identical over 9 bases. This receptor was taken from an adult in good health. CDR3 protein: CASSLGGQGNSPLHF. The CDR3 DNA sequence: TGTGCCAGCAGCTTAGGGGGACAGGGTAATTCACCCCTCCACTTT.